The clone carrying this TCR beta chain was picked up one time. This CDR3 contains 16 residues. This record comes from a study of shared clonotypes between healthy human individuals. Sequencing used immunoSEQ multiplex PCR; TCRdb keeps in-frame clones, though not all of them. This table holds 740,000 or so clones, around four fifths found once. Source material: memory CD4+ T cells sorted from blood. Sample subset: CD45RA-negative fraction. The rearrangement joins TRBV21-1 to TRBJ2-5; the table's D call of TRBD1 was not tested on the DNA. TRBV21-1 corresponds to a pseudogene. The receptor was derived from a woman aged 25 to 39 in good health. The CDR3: CASSKERAGVFETQYF. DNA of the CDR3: TGTGCCAGCAGCAAAGAAAGGGCAGGGGTGTTTGAGACCCAGTACTTC.